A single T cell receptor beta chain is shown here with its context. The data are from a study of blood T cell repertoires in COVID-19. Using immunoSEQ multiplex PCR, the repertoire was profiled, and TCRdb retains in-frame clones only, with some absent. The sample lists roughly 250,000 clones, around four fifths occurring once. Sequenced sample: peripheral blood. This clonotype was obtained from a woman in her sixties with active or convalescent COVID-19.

The CDR3 region has the DNA TGTGCCACCAGTGCCAGAGACAGAACCTACGAGCAGTACGTC. Translating it yields CATSARDRTYEQYV. The V call is TRBV24-1, the J call TRBJ2-7, with D possibly matching TRBD1 (5 bases). The CDR3 consists of 14 residues. Between the trimmed V and J ends, which lost 5 bases and 2 bases, there was a span of 12 bases. Germline values: CDR1 KGHDR, CDR2 SFDVKD.